This T cell receptor beta chain was found in a study of T cell responses to AZD1222 COVID-19 vaccine. Produced via immunoSEQ multiplex PCR; TCRdb's table is partial and in-frame only. Among roughly 170,000 clones listed, about 90% were seen once. The V end lost 8 bases, the J end lost 3 bases, and 19 bases lay between the germline ends. The CDR3 consists of 15 residues. Germline assignment: CDR1 ENHRY and CDR2 SYGVKD. The specimen was peripheral blood, collected on day 0 of AZD1222 vaccination. The receptor's source is an adult in good health. This rearrangement joins TRBV10-3 to TRBJ1-2; D gene uncertain. The CDR3 sequence: CAIGTRANEDYGYTF. The CDR3 coding sequence is TGTGCCATCGGTACAAGGGCCAACGAGGACTATGGCTACACCTTC.